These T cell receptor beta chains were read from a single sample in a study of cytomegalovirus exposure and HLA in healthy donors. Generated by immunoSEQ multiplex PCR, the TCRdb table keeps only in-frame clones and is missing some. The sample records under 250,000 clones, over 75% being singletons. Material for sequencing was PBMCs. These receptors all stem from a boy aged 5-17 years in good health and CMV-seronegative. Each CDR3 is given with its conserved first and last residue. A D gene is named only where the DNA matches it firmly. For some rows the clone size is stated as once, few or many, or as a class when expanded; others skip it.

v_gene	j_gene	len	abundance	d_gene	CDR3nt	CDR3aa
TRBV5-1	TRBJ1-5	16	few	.	TGCGCCAGCAGCTTAGGACCGAACTCGGGGAATCAGCCCCAGCATTTT	CASSLGPNSGNQPQHF
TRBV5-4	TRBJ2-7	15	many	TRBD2	TGTGCCAGCAGCTTGGACCCGGGACTAACCTACGAGCAGTACTTC	CASSLDPGLTYEQYF
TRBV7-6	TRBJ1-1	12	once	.	TGTGCCAGCAGCTCCCTTTTAACTGAAGCTTTCTTT	CASSSLLTEAFF
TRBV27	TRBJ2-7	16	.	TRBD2	TGTGCCAGCAGTGTACTACTTTCTAGCGGGGCGCACGAGCAGTACTTC	CASSVLLSSGAHEQYF
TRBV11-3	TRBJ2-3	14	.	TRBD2	TGTGCCAGCAGCTCAGGACTAGCAACAGATACGCAGTATTTT	CASSSGLATDTQYF
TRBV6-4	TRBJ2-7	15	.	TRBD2	TGTGCCAGCAGTGAAGAGGCGGGGGGGTTCTACGAGCAGTACTTC	CASSEEAGGFYEQYF
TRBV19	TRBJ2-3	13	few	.	TGTGCCAGTAGTATTCGTGTGTCAGATACGCAGTATTTT	CASSIRVSDTQYF
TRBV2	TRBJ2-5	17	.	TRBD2	TGTGCCAGCAGCCCGTGGGGCGGGGGGGCTATACGGGAGACCCAGTACTTC	CASSPWGGGAIRETQYF
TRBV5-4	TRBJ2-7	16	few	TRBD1	TGTGCCAGCAGCGAACGCCGGGACAGTGATACCTACGAGCAGTACTTC	CASSERRDSDTYEQYF
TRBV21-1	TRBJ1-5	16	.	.	TGTGCCAGCAGCAAAGGGGACAGACCAGTCAACCGGCCCCAGCATTTT	CASSKGDRPVNRPQHF
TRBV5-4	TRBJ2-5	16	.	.	TGTGCCAGCAGCTTGGCCACAGGACGTTCGAGAGAGACCCAGTACTTC	CASSLATGRSRETQYF
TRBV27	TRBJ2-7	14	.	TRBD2	TGTGCCAGCACCCCGGTGGGCGGGGGGCCTCAGCAGTACTTC	CASTPVGGGPQQYF
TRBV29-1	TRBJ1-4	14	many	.	TGCAGCGCCGGACACCTAGGGACTAATGAAAAACTGTTTTTT	CSAGHLGTNEKLFF
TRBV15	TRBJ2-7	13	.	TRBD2	TGTGCCACCAGCGGTAGCGGGATGGGCGAGCAGTACTTC	CATSGSGMGEQYF
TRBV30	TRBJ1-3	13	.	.	TGTGCCTGGACCGGAGGAAGCGCAAACACCATATATTTT	CAWTGGSANTIYF
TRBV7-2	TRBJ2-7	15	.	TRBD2	TGTGCCAGCAGCCCCTCGGGAGGATTAACCTACGAGCAGTACTTC	CASSPSGGLTYEQYF
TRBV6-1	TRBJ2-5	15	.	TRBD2	TGTGCCACCAGGGAAGCGGGGGCCCTCCAAGAGACCCAGTACTTC	CATREAGALQETQYF
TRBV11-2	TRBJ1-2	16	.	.	TGTGCCAGCAGCTTAGATCGGGGGACCAACCGCTATGGCTACACCTTC	CASSLDRGTNRYGYTF
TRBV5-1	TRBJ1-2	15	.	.	TGCGCCAGCAGCTTGGCCCGGGGTGGTATGGATGGCTACACCTTC	CASSLARGGMDGYTF
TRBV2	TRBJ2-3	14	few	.	TGTGCCAGCAGTGACAGGCCCTCCACAGATACGCAGTATTTT	CASSDRPSTDTQYF
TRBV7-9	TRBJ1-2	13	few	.	TGTGCCAGCAGCTTAGGCCAGGGGAGCGGCTACACCTTC	CASSLGQGSGYTF
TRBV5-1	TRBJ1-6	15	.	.	TGCGCCAGCAGCTTGGTACCCAGTAATAATTCACCCCTCCACTTT	CASSLVPSNNSPLHF
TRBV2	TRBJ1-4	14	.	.	TGTGCCAGCAGCAAGGGGAAAGTGAATGAAAAACTGTTTTTT	CASSKGKVNEKLFF
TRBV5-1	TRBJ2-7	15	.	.	TGCGCCAGCAGCTTGTCAACAGCTTTTCCCGACGAGCAGTACTTC	CASSLSTAFPDEQYF
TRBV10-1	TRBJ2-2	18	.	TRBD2	TGCGCCAGCAGTGAGTCGACTCCCGCGGGAGGCCCAACCGGGGAGCTGTTTTTT	CASSESTPAGGPTGELFF
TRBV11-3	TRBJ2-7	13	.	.	TGTGCCAGCAGTTACAGTGGTTCCTACGAGCAGTACTTC	CASSYSGSYEQYF
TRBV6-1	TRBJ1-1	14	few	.	TGTGCCAGCAGTCTGACAGACTTGAACACTGAAGCTTTCTTT	CASSLTDLNTEAFF
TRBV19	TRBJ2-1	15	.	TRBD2	TGTGCCAGTAGTAGGGTCGCGGGAGACTACAATGAGCAGTTCTTC	CASSRVAGDYNEQFF
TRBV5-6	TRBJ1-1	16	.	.	TGTGCCAGCAGCCCCAGGGATCTTCCGCTTAACACTGAAGCTTTCTTT	CASSPRDLPLNTEAFF
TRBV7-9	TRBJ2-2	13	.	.	TGTGCCAGCAGCTCAATAGGAGCCGGGGAGCTGTTTTTT	CASSSIGAGELFF
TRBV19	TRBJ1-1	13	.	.	TGTGCCAGTAGTCCAAACGGGAACACTGAAGCTTTCTTT	CASSPNGNTEAFF
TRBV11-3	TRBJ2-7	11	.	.	TGTGCCAGCAGCCAGGGATCCGAGCAGTACTTC	CASSQGSEQYF
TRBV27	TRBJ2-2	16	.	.	TGTGCCAGCAGTACCGACCCGCGGGTGAACACCGGGGAGCTGTTTTTT	CASSTDPRVNTGELFF
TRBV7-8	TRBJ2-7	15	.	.	TGTGCCAGCAGCTTAGTTGCGGGACCAATCTACGAGCAGTACTTC	CASSLVAGPIYEQYF